The entry below gives a single T cell receptor (beta chain) sequence along with its context. Its cognate antigen has yet to be identified. Base qualities are not provided; no much larger clone lies one nucleotide away. This specimen comes from a study of blood T cell repertoires in COVID-19 (dated by TCRdb to 2019 to 2021). In the study overall: The collaborator samples originated in the United States, Italy and Spain and spanned the acute and convalescent phases of COVID-19. Samples came from the ongoing ImmuneRACE study (first 160 participants) plus 1,254 subjects from 6 global collaborators. A de-identified subject ID, COVID-19 status, age in years and sex were almost always included in the sample metadata. The repertoires were made available in a free public database intended to serve as a resource for research on the immune response to SARS-CoV-2. Where available, HLA class I and class II types were obtained from metadata supplied by the sample provider rather than from assay-based typing. The material from the prospective study consisted of cDNA or gDNA derived from T cells, B-cell-depleted T cells, or PBMCs. Deeply sampled blood TCRbeta repertoires from subjects exposed to, actively infected with, or recovered from COVID-19 were included in the dataset.

From the cysteine up to the phenylalanine, the CDR3 has a length of 13 residues. This entry keeps only the CDR3 DNA: 39 bases, framed from base 1. Looking up the germline V gene yields CDR1 SGHVS and CDR2 FQNEAQ. The junction carries 6 bases between V and J, which are trimmed by 2 bases and 4 bases respectively. TCRbeta CDR3 regions were amplified from genomic DNA by means of the immunoSEQ Assay, a bias-controlled multiplex PCR. The authors processed their data as follows. The number of nucleated cells in each sample was estimated from the amplification of reference gene primers within the assay. Sequence reads were collapsed and filtered to measure the absolute abundance of every unique TCRbeta CDR3 rearrangement. For each sample, productive Simpson clonality was calculated by taking the square root of Simpson's diversity index across productive rearrangements. TCRdb mirrors the immuneACCESS table, restricted to in-frame sequences. Some clones are absent from its copies; in checked studies, under half trace to an unresolved V gene, and the reason for the others is unknown. Clone size and V and J calls were adopted from that table, with D and trimming inferred from the DNA. Present in this sample are 98,000 or so clones, about nine tenths of which were seen just once. The ten largest make up more than 4.5% of the sample.

Study-wide conclusions, independent of this receptor: Clinical and demographic metadata were provided uncurated, with the amount varying by source and participant.

One collaborating source in Seattle enrolled patients while the patients were actively infected and followed the patients over time throughout the course of disease. The collaborating institutions used their own protocols to collect whole blood in K2EDTA tubes. For TCRbeta analysis, collaborators shipped samples in one of three forms: frozen whole blood, isolated PBMCs, or DNA extracted from either of those sample types. The TCR was taken from a man aged 60-69 years with COVID-19, enrolled during active disease. Sequenced sample: peripheral blood. The chain couples TRBV7-8 to TRBJ2-1; too little of a D gene remains to name it. Here is the DNA: TGTGCCAGCAGCTTATTCCCGTACAATGAGCAGTTCTTC. Its coded protein is CASSLFPYNEQFF.